This entry lists 7 T cell receptor beta chains sequenced from one sample in a study of shared clonotypes between healthy human individuals. Here immunoSEQ multiplex PCR was the method, and the copy in TCRdb shows in-frame clones only, minus some. This table holds over 700,000 clones, roughly 72% found once. Input material: memory CD4+ T cells sorted from blood. Subset specified: CD45RA-negative fraction. The receptors originated from a woman in her 30s in good health.

This clone has more than one count but fewer than ten. The genes are TRBV5-1 and TRBJ2-5, with TRBD2 as a possible D gene (6 bases). The V end was cut by 1 base, the J end by 5 bases, with 18 bases between. Germline V gene sequence: CDR1 SGHRS, CDR2 YFSETQ. This CDR3 has 16 residues. The CDR3 region has the DNA TGCGCCAGCAGCTTGAATGCGGAGGGCCGTGGGGAGACCCAGTACTTC. Translating gives CASSLNAEGRGETQYF.

The V call is TRBV5-1, the J call TRBJ2-5; perhaps D is TRBD1 or TRBD2 (5 bases each). Germline V lookup: CDR1 SGHRS, CDR2 YFSETQ. This CDR3 is 15 amino acids long. V was pared by 7 bases and J by 3 bases, with 19 bases between. This CDR3 reads CASGVGAPNKETQYF. The CDR3 bases are TGCGCCAGCGGGGTCGGGGCTCCTAATAAAGAGACCCAGTACTTC. Variable domain in full (rest from reference TRBV5-1 and TRBJ2-5): KAGVTQTPRYLIKTRGQQVTLSCSPISGHRSVSWYQQTPGQGLQFLFEYFSETQRNKGNFPGRFSGRQFSNSRSEMNVSTLELGDSALYLCASGVGAPNKETQYFGPGTRLLVL.

In regard to this clone: Different DNA sequences within this sample yield the same CDR3. The J gene is TRBJ2-6, the V gene TRBV27; D gene ambiguous. Trimming shortened V by 6 bases and J by 4 bases, and 7 bases separated the two germline ends. The CDR3 extends over 13 amino acids. In germline, CDR1 is MNHEY, CDR2 SMNVEV (reference sequence). In DNA, the CDR3 is TGTGCCAGCAGAATTTCCGGGGCCAACGTCCTGACTTTC. This gives the protein CASRISGANVLTF.

J is TRBJ2-1 and V is TRBV9; 11 bases are shared with TRBD2. The CDR3 runs 17 residues. The germline V gene encodes CDR1 SGDLS and CDR2 YYNGEE. Trimming removed 1 base from V and 5 bases from J; junction bases left unmatched: 8. The CDR3 DNA sequence: TGTGCCAGCAGCGTATACCCGGGACTAGCGGCCGACAATGAGCAGTTCTTC. This sequence encodes CASSVYPGLAADNEQFF.

This clone was seen once. The CDR3 DNA reads as TGTGCCAGCTCACCATCGGGACTAATGAGAAATGAGCAGTTCTTC. Protein sequence: CASSPSGLMRNEQFF. V gene TRBV18 combines with J gene TRBJ2-1, with TRBD2 matching over 7 bases. The length of the CDR3 is 15 residues. Germline lookup yields CDR1 KGHSH and CDR2 LQKENI. After removal of 2 bases from V and 7 bases from J, the junction contained 8 bases not matched to a gene.

CDR3 residues: CASSLVSVDGYTF. CDR3 DNA sequence: TGTGCCAGCAGCTTAGTATCAGTGGACGGCTACACCTTC. This sequence joins TRBV7-2 and TRBJ1-2; D call uncertain. Trimming pared 1 base from V and 8 bases from J, leaving 11 bases between. Germline V lookup: CDR1 SGHTA, CDR2 FQGNSA. There are 13 residues in the CDR3.

The chain is built from TRBV14 and TRBJ1-2, with D unresolved. Looked up from germline, CDR1 is SGHDN and CDR2 is FVKESK. V lost 1 base and J lost 4, with 10 bases in between. This CDR3 has 14 residues. CDR3 coding DNA: TGTGCCAGCAGCCAAGGAAGGTCAGGCTATGGCTACACCTTC. Its protein is CASSQGRSGYGYTF.